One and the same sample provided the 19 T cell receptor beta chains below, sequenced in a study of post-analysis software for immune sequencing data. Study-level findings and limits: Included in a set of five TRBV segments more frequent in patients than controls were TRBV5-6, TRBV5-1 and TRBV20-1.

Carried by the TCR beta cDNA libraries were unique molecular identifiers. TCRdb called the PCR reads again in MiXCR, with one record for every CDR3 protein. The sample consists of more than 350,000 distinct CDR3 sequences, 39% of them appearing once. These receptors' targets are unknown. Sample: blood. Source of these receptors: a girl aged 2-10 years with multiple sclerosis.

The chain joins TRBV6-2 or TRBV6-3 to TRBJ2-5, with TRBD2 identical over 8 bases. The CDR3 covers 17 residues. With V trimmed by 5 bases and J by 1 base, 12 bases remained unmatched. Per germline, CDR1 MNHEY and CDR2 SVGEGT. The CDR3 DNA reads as TGTGCCAGCAGTCCAGCTTTTAGCGGGGCCCTCCAAGAGACCCAGTACTTC. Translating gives CASSPAFSGALQETQYF.

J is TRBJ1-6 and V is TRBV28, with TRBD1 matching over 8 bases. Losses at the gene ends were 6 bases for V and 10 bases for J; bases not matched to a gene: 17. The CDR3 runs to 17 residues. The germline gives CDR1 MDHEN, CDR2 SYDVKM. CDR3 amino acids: CASRLQGAKILRSPLHF. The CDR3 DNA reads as TGTGCCAGCAGACTTCAGGGGGCAAAAATTCTGCGATCACCCCTCCACTTT.

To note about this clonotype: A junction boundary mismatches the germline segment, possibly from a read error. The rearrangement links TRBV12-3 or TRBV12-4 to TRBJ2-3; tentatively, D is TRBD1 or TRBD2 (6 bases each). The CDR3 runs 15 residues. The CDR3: CASSLGGMGTDTQYF. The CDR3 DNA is TGTGCCAGCAGCTTAGGGGGGATGGGCACAGATACGCAGTATTTT.

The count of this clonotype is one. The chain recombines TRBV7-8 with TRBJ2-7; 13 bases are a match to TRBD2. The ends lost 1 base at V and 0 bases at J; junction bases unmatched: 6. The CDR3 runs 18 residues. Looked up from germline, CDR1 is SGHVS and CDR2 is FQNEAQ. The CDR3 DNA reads TGTGCCAGCAGCTTAGGACTAGCGGGGGGTTTCAGCTCCTACGAGCAGTACTTC. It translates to CASSLGLAGGFSSYEQYF.

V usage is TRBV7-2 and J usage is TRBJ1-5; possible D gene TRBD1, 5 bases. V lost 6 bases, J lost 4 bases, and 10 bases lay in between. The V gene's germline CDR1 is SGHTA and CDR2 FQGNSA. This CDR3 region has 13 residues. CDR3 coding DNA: TGTGCCAGCAGGTCGGACACAAATCAGCCCCAGCATTTT. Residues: CASRSDTNQPQHF.

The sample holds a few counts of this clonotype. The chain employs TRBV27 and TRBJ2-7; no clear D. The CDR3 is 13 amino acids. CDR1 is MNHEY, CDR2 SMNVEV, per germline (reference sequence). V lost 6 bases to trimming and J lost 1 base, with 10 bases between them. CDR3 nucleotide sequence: TGTGCCAGCAGGGACGGTAATTCCTACGAGCAGTACTTC. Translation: CASRDGNSYEQYF.

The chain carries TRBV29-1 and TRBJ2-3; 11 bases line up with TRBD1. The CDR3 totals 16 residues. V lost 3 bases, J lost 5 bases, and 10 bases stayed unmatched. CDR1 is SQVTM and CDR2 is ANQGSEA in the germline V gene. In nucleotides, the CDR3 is TGCAGCGTTGACGGGACAGGGGGGAGAATTGAAGATACGCAGTATTTT. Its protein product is CSVDGTGGRIEDTQYF.

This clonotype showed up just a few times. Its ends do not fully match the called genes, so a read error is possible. The CDR3 DNA reads TGTGCCAGCAGTCAAGAGCCGGGACTAGCTATCGAGCAGTACTTC. Translation gives CASSQEPGLAIEQYF. The chain is built from TRBV3-1 and TRBJ2-4; 9 positions match TRBD2. Matching the DNA end better, TRBJ2-7 makes the J call doubtful. Germline V CDR1 and CDR2: LGHDT, YNNKEL (reference sequence). The CDR3 extends over 15 amino acids.

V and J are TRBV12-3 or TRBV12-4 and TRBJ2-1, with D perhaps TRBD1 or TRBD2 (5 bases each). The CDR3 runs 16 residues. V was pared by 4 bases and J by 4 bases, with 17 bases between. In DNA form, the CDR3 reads TGTGCCAGCAGTTCTCCGGGACCAGTCACTTACAATGAGCAGTTCTTC. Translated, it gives CASSSPGPVTYNEQFF.

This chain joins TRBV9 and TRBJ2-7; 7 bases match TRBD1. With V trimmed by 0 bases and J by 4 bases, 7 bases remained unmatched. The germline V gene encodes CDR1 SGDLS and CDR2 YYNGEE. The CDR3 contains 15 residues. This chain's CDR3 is CASSVVEGAGYEQYF. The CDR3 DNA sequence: TGTGCCAGCAGCGTAGTCGAGGGGGCTGGGTACGAGCAGTACTTC.

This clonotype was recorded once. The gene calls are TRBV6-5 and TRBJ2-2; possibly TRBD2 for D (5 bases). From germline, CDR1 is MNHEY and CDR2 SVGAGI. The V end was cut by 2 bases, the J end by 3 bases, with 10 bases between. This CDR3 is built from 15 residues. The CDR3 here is CASSYPGSDTGELFF. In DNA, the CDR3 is TGTGCCAGCAGTTACCCGGGATCGGACACCGGGGAGCTGTTTTTT.

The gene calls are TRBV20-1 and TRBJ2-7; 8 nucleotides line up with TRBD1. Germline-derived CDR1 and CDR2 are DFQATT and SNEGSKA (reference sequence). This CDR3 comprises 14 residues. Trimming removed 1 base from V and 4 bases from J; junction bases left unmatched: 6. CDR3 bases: TGCAGTGCTAGAGCCGACAGGGGTACGTACGAGCAGTACTTC. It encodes CSARADRGTYEQYF.

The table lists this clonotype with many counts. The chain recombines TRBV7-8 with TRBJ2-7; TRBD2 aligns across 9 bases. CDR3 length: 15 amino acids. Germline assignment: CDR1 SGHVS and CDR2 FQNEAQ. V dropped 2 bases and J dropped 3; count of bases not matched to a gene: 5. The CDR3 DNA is TGTGCCAGCAGCTTACGCCCTAGCGGGGACTACGAGCAGTACTTC. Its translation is CASSLRPSGDYEQYF.

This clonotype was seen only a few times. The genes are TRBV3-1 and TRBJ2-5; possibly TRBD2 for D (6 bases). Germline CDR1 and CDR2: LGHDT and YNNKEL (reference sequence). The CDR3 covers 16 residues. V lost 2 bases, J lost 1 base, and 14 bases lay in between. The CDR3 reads CASSQIVGLSQETQYF. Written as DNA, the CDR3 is TGTGCCAGCAGCCAAATTGTGGGACTCAGCCAAGAGACCCAGTACTTC.

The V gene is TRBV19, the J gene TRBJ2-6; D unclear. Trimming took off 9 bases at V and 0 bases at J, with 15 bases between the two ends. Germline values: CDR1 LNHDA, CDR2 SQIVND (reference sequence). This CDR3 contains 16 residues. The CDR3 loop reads CASRYNLNSGANVLTF. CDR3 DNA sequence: TGTGCCAGCCGATATAACTTAAACTCTGGGGCCAACGTCCTGACTTTC.

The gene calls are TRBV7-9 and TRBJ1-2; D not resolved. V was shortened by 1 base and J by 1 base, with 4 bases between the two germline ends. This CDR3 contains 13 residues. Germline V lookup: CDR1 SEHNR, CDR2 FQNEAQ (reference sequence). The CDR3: CASSLEVNYGYTF. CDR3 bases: TGTGCCAGCAGCTTAGAGGTTAACTATGGCTACACCTTC.

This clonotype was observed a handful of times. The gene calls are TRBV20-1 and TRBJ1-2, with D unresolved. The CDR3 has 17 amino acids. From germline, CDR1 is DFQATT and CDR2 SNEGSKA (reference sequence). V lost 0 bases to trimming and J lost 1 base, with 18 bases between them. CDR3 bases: TGCAGTGCTAGAGAATCACCCTGGTTCTCCGGTAACTATGGCTACACCTTC. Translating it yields CSARESPWFSGNYGYTF.

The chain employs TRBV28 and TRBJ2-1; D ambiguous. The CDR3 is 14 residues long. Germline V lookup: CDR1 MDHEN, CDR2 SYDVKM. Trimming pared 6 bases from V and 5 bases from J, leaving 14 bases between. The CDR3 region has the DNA TGTGCCAGCAGCCTCCCCAGATTTAACAATGAGCAGTTCTTC. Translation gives CASSLPRFNNEQFF.

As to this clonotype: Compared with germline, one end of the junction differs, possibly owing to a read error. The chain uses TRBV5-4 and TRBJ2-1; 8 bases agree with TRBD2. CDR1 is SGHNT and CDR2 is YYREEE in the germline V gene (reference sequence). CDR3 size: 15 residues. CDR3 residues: CAGSPPPGTRYEQFF. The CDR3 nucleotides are TGTGCCGGCAGCCCCCCTCCCGGGACTAGATATGAGCAGTTCTTC.